This is a list of T cell receptor beta chains from one sample in a study of blood T cell repertoires in COVID-19. Clones were read by immunoSEQ multiplex PCR, and TCRdb kept only the in-frame ones, dropping some. Here the sample spans under 130,000 clones, under 90% being singletons. Sequencing was performed on peripheral blood. These receptors all stem from an elderly man with acute or convalescent COVID-19. The CDR3 runs from the conserved cysteine through the conserved F or W. D genes are given only for firm matches. Rows may omit the clone size; those that give it use once, few, many or a size class.

D gene	V gene	J gene	clone size	CDR3 protein	CDR3 DNA
-	TRBV6-1	TRBJ1-1	-	CASSENGREAFF	TGTGCCAGCAGTGAGAATGGGAGGGAAGCTTTCTTT
-	TRBV5-1	TRBJ1-2	-	CASSAKQGSIYGYTF	TGCGCCAGCAGCGCGAAACAGGGAAGTATTTATGGCTACACCTTC
-	TRBV5-1	TRBJ1-1	-	CASSRNTDTEAFF	TGCGCCAGCAGCCGGAACACAGACACTGAAGCTTTCTTT
TRBD2	TRBV7-2	TRBJ2-1	-	CASSLEAGVSYEQFF	TGTGCCAGCAGCTTAGAAGCGGGAGTGAGTTATGAGCAGTTCTTC
TRBD1	TRBV27	TRBJ1-2	-	CASSPRQGAWDGYTF	TGTGCCAGCAGTCCTCGACAGGGGGCTTGGGATGGCTACACCTTC
TRBD2	TRBV27	TRBJ2-3	-	CASSKTSGSTDTQYF	TGTGCCAGCAGTAAAACTAGCGGAAGCACAGATACGCAGTATTTT
-	TRBV28	TRBJ2-7	-	CASSSTGFEQYF	TGTGCCAGCAGCTCCACAGGGTTCGAGCAGTACTTC
TRBD1	TRBV6-5	TRBJ2-7	-	CASRDNRGRAEQYF	TGTGCCAGCAGGGATAACAGGGGGCGAGCCGAGCAGTACTTC
TRBD1	TRBV6-5	TRBJ1-6	-	CASSRQGAGSPLHF	TGTGCCAGCAGTAGACAGGGGGCAGGTTCACCCCTCCACTTT
TRBD2	TRBV30	TRBJ2-2	-	CACFGTSGYTGELFF	TGTGCCTGCTTCGGGACTAGCGGATACACCGGGGAGCTGTTTTTT
-	TRBV20-1	TRBJ1-2	once	CSASSGYTF	TGCAGTGCTAGTAGCGGCTACACCTTC
TRBD2	TRBV5-1	TRBJ2-7	-	CASSEPAGSSYEQYF	TGCGCCAGCAGCGAGCCAGCGGGGAGCTCCTACGAGCAGTACTTC
TRBD1	TRBV6-5	TRBJ1-2	few	CASSYRDRNYGYTF	TGTGCCAGCAGTTACAGGGACAGAAACTATGGCTACACCTTC
TRBD2	TRBV4-1	TRBJ2-1	-	CASSRKTSGSGNEQFF	TGCGCCAGCAGCCGAAAGACTAGCGGGAGTGGGAATGAGCAGTTCTTC
TRBD1	TRBV6-5	TRBJ2-3	few	CASKTGGAGTDTQYF	TGTGCCAGCAAGACAGGGGGCGCGGGCACAGATACGCAGTATTTT
-	TRBV5-8	TRBJ1-5	once	CASSARYRGAGQPQHF	TGTGCCAGCAGCGCGAGGTATCGGGGGGCGGGTCAGCCCCAGCATTTT
-	TRBV30	TRBJ1-2	-	CAWSPQGRNYGYTF	TGTGCCTGGAGTCCCCAGGGGCGGAACTATGGCTACACCTTC
TRBD1	TRBV19	TRBJ1-1	-	CASSIDRGHTEAFF	TGTGCCAGTAGTATAGACAGGGGGCATACTGAAGCTTTCTTT
-	TRBV5-1	TRBJ2-5	-	CASSLEGEETQYF	TGCGCCAGCAGCTTGGAGGGGGAGGAGACCCAGTACTTC
-	TRBV7-9	TRBJ1-2	-	CASSLSQDYGYTF	TGTGCCAGCAGCTTAAGTCAGGACTATGGCTACACCTTC
-	TRBV28	TRBJ1-4	-	CASTPGGSDEKLFF	TGTGCCAGCACCCCGGGAGGGTCGGATGAAAAACTGTTTTTT
-	TRBV4-3	TRBJ1-1	-	CASSQGRTTEAFF	TGCGCCAGCAGCCAAGGACGGACAACTGAAGCTTTCTTT
-	TRBV2	TRBJ1-4	once	CASSKEGVGIEKLFF	TGTGCCAGCAGTAAGGAAGGTGTCGGGATTGAAAAACTGTTTTTT
TRBD1	TRBV5-1	TRBJ1-1	few	CASSLTGGSTEAFF	TGCGCCAGCAGTTTGACAGGGGGGAGCACTGAAGCTTTCTTT
-	TRBV2	TRBJ1-5	-	CASSRDTGMGSNQPQHF	TGTGCCAGCAGCCGGGACACAGGGATGGGGAGCAATCAGCCCCAGCATTTT
-	TRBV2	TRBJ1-5	-	CASSDIFGGGKPQHF	TGTGCCAGCAGTGATATTTTTGGGGGAGGGAAGCCCCAGCATTTT